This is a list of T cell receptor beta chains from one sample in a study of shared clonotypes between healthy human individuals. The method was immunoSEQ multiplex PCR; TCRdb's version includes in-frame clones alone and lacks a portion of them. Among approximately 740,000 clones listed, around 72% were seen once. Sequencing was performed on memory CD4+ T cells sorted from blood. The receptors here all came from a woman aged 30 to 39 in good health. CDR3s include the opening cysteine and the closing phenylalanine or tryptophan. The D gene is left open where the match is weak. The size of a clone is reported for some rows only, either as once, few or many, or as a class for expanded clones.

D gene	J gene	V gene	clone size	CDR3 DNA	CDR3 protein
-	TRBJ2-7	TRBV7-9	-	TGTGCCAGCAGCTTATCTATCGAGGGACTCTACGAGCAGTACTTC	CASSLSIEGLYEQYF
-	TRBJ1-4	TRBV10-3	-	TGTGCCATCAGTCGAAAGGAGGGTGAAAAACTGTTTTTT	CAISRKEGEKLFF
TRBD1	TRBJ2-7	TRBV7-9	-	TGTGCCAGCAGCTTAGGACAGGGAAAAAACGAGCAGTACTTC	CASSLGQGKNEQYF
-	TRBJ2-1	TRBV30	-	TGTGCCTGGAGTGAGAGGAACCTAGGGGAGCAGTTCTTC	CAWSERNLGEQFF
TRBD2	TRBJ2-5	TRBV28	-	TGTGCCAGCAGCACTAGCGGAGAGACCCAGTACTTC	CASSTSGETQYF
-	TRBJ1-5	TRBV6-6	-	TGTGCCAGCAGTTACGGATGGGGTCAGCCCCAGCATTTT	CASSYGWGQPQHF
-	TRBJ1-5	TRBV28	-	TGTGCCAGCAGTAAAGTGGCCCGATACCAGCATTTT	CASSKVARYQHF
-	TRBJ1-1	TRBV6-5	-	TGTGCCAGCAGAAGAACCAGGGACACTGAAGCTTTCTTT	CASRRTRDTEAFF
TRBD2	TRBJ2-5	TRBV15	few	TGTGCCACCAGCAGAGAACTGAGTAGCGGGGTGTTTTACCAAGAGACCCAGTACTTC	CATSRELSSGVFYQETQYF
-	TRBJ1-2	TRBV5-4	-	TGTGCCAGCAGCGCAGGGAACTATGGCTACACCTTC	CASSAGNYGYTF
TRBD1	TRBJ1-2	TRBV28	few	TGTGCCAGCAGTAAGTGGACAGGGACTAACTCTCGCGGCTACACCTTC	CASSKWTGTNSRGYTF
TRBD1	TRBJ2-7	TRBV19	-	TGTGCCAGTAGGCGGACAGGGGGAACATCCGAGCAGTACTTC	CASRRTGGTSEQYF
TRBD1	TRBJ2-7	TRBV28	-	TGTGCCAGCAGTCCGTACCGGGACAGGGCCAGCGAGCAGTACTTC	CASSPYRDRASEQYF
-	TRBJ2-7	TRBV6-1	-	TGTGCCAGCAGTGTGGAGGGAACCAGCGAGCAGTACTTC	CASSVEGTSEQYF
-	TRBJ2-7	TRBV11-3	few	TGTGCCAGCAGCCCCCGCTACGAGCAGTACTTC	CASSPRYEQYF
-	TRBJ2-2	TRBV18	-	TGTGCCAGCTCACCGGGACAAAACACCGGGGAGCTGTTTTTT	CASSPGQNTGELFF
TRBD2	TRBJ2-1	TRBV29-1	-	TGCAGCGTTGCGTCTAGCGGGATGCCCGGGAATGAGCAGTTCTTC	CSVASSGMPGNEQFF
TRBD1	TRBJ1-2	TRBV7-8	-	TGTGCCAGCAGCATATCGCCAGGACTGAACCGGGACAGGGGAGGTGGTCCCTATGGCTACACCTTC	CASSISPGLNRDRGGGPYGYTF
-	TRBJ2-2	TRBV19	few	TGTGCCAGTAGACCACAACTCACCGGGGAGCTGTTTTTT	CASRPQLTGELFF
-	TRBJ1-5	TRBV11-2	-	TGTGCCAGCAGCACCCAAGGGAATCAGCCCCAGCATTTT	CASSTQGNQPQHF
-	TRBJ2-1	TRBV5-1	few	TGCGCCAGCAGTACGGACAGCCACTCCTACAATGAGCAGTTCTTC	CASSTDSHSYNEQFF
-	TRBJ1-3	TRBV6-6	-	TGTGCCAGCCGCAGGGAGGGTATTGGAAACACCATATATTTT	CASRREGIGNTIYF
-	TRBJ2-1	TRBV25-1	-	TGTGCCAGCGGCGGGTTGGGTGCGTACAATGAGCAGTTCTTC	CASGGLGAYNEQFF
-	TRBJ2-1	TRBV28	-	TGTGCCAGCAGTCTCATGTTGGACGCGAATGAGCAGTTCTTC	CASSLMLDANEQFF
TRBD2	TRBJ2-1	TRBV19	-	TGTGCCAGTAGTATCCCTAGCGGGAGGTTAAATGAGCAGTTCTTC	CASSIPSGRLNEQFF
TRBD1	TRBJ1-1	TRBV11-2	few	TGTGCCAGCAGATACCGGGACAGGGGGCCGTACACTGAAGCTTTCTTT	CASRYRDRGPYTEAFF
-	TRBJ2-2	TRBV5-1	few	TGCGCCAGCACTGCTAGCGTGAACACCGGGGAGCTGTTTTTT	CASTASVNTGELFF
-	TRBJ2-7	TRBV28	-	TGTGCCAGCAGTTTCAAGACATTGAACTACGAGCAGTACTTC	CASSFKTLNYEQYF
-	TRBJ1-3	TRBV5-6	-	TGTGCCAGCAGCCGACCCTCTGGAAACACCATATATTTT	CASSRPSGNTIYF
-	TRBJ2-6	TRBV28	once	TGTGCCAGCAGTTTCTCTGGGGCCAACGTCCTGACTTTC	CASSFSGANVLTF
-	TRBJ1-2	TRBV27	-	TGTGCCAGCAGGGACAGCAATAACTATGGCTACACCTTC	CASRDSNNYGYTF
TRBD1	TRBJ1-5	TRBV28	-	TGTGCCAGCAGTTTATGGAAGACAGGGGGTGGCAATCAGCCCCAGCATTTT	CASSLWKTGGGNQPQHF
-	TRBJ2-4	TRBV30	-	TGTGCCTGGAGTGTACCTCCGGGATCTCAGTACTTC	CAWSVPPGSQYF
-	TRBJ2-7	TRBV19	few	TGTGCCAGTAGTAGAGGGACATCCTACGAGCAGTACTTC	CASSRGTSYEQYF
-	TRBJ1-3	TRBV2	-	TGTGCCAGCAGTGAGCGAGGGGGGGAATCGGGAGGAAACACCATATATTTT	CASSERGGESGGNTIYF
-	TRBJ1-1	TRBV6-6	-	TGTGCCAGCAGGCCCCAACAGGGAACTGCTTTCTTT	CASRPQQGTAFF
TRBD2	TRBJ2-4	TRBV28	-	TGTGCCAGCAGTACCTTGTATGAGCGGGGACGATTCAAAAACATTCAGTACTTC	CASSTLYERGRFKNIQYF
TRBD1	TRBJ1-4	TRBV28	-	TGTGCCAGCAGTACGGACAGGGTGGGTGAAAAACTGTTTTTT	CASSTDRVGEKLFF
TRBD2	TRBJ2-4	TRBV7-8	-	TGTGCCAGCAGCTTACCGAGGAGACTAGCGGGGGGCAAAAACATTCAGTACTTC	CASSLPRRLAGGKNIQYF
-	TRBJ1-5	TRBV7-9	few	TGTGCCAGCAGCTTAGGGGACGCAGACCATCAGCCCCAGCATTTT	CASSLGDADHQPQHF
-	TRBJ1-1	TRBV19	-	TGTGCCAGTCGACAAAGTGAGGCCTTTAACACTGAAGCTTTCTTT	CASRQSEAFNTEAFF
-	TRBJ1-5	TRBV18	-	TGTGCCAGCTCACGGGGAACGAGTAGCAATCAGCCCCAGCATTTT	CASSRGTSSNQPQHF
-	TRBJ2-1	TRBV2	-	TGTGCCAGCAGTGAAGAGGGGCTCTCCTACAATGAGCAGTTCTTC	CASSEEGLSYNEQFF
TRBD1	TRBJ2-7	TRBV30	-	TGTGCCTGCCGACAGGGATACTCCTACGAGCAGTACTTC	CACRQGYSYEQYF
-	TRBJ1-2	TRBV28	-	TGTGCCAGCAGTTTACGCTGGGGTTTAAACTATGGCTACACCTTC	CASSLRWGLNYGYTF
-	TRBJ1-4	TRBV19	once	TGTGCCAGTAGTATGGCAGGAGCGGGTGAAAAACTGTTTTTT	CASSMAGAGEKLFF
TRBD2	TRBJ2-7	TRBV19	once	TGTGCCAGTAGTATATCGGGAGGGCCTTACGAGCAGTACTTC	CASSISGGPYEQYF
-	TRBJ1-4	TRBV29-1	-	TGCAGCGTTGAGGATCCGGGGGGGCGCCTTCTCCGTTTT	CSVEDPGGRLLRF
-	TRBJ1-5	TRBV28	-	TGTGCCAGTGGGTTCGCTCAGCCCCAGCATTTT	CASGFAQPQHF
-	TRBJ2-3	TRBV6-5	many	TGTGCCAGCAGTTACCGTTGGGGCACAGATACGCAGTATTTT	CASSYRWGTDTQYF
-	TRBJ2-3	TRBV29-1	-	TGCAGCGTTCCGACAGACTCTAGCACAGATACGCAGTATTTT	CSVPTDSSTDTQYF
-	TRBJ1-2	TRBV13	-	TGTGCCAGCAGCTTAAGCGGGGCCAGAGGAGACTACACCTTC	CASSLSGARGDYTF
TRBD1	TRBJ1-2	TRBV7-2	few	TGTGCCAGCAGCTTAGCGACAGGGGGAGCTAACTATGGCTACACCTTC	CASSLATGGANYGYTF